Listed here are 20 T cell receptor beta chains from one sample, sequenced in a study of T-cell reconstitution after alpha-beta-depleted transplantation in children. Preparation of the TCRbeta library involved a method that used unique molecular identifiers. MiXCR, applied by TCRdb to the PCR reads, yields one record per CDR3 protein. The sample lists about a million distinct CDR3 sequences, roughly 29% occurring once. The source was PBMCs, mostly from graft donor cells, collected 360 days after TCRalphabeta/CD19-depleted stem cell transplant. The origin of the receptors is a boy under two years old who had a stem cell transplant for SCID, so the T cells may come from the graft donor.

The rearrangement joins TRBV5-1 to TRBJ2-4, with D tentatively TRBD2 (6 bases). Trimming left V 4 bases short and J 6 bases short, with 11 bases between. This CDR3 is 13 amino acids long. Germline CDR1 is SGHRS and CDR2 is YFSETQ. In DNA, the CDR3 is TGCGCCAGCAGCGGCGGACTACTAAACATTCAGTACTTC. Its protein is CASSGGLLNIQYF.

This clonotype was counted a few times. The chain uses TRBV6-1 and TRBJ2-7; D remains unclear. The germline V gene has CDR1 MNHNS and CDR2 SASEGT. The CDR3 is 17 amino acids. The V end lost 6 bases, the J end lost 2 bases, and 23 bases lay between the germline ends. The CDR3: CASSRERSPRHPYEQYF. CDR3 nucleotide sequence: TGTGCCAGCAGCCGCGAAAGGTCCCCCCGACATCCCTACGAGCAGTACTTC.

The chain has TRBV4-3 and TRBJ1-6; 7 bases are shared with TRBD1. Germline V gene sequence: CDR1 LGHNA, CDR2 YSLEER. With 4 bases clipped from V and 9 bases from J, the junction kept 9 bases outside the gene matches. This CDR3 region has 15 residues. Here the CDR3 reads CASSLGTEGGSPLHF. CDR3 in DNA: TGCGCCAGCAGCCTCGGGACAGAGGGTGGTTCACCCCTCCACTTT.

The chain joins TRBV20-1 to TRBJ1-1; D unresolved. Germline V lookup: CDR1 DFQATT, CDR2 SNEGSKA (reference sequence). CDR3 size: 12 residues. Trimming took 3 bases from V and 5 from J, leaving 10 bases between them. In nucleotides, the CDR3 is TGCAGTGCTAGTACGGGGAGGACTGAAGCTTTCTTT. Residues: CSASTGRTEAFF.

The rearrangement joins TRBV27 to TRBJ2-1, with 7 nucleotides matching TRBD2. Trimming took 2 bases from V and 2 from J; bases not matched to a gene: 6. This CDR3 has 16 amino acids. Germline CDR1 reads MNHEY; CDR2 reads SMNVEV (reference sequence). The CDR3 DNA sequence: TGTGCCAGCAGTTTACGCCCCGGGGGGACCTACAATGAGCAGTTCTTC. It specifies CASSLRPGGTYNEQFF.

This clonotype turned up a few times. The J gene is TRBJ2-3, the V gene TRBV20-1; TRBD2 matches 10 bases. CDR1 and CDR2 (germline): DFQATT, SNEGSKA (reference sequence). This CDR3 has 17 amino acids. Unmatched junction bases numbered 9, after V lost 0 bases and J lost 3 bases. The CDR3 nucleotides read TGCAGTGCTAGAGAATTTCCGGGACTAGCGTTTACAGATACGCAGTATTTT. It translates to CSAREFPGLAFTDTQYF.

The genes are TRBV7-8 and TRBJ1-6; 7 bases map to TRBD1. V was pared by 5 bases and J by 10 bases, with 11 bases of the junction left unmatched. The CDR3 has 15 residues. CDR1 is SGHVS, CDR2 FQNEAQ, per germline. The CDR3 protein is CASSPPDRAGSPLHF. In DNA form, the CDR3 reads TGTGCCAGCAGCCCCCCCGACAGGGCTGGGTCACCCCTCCACTTT.

This clonotype was counted between two and nine times. This sequence joins TRBV5-1 and TRBJ2-7; perhaps TRBD2 as D (6 bases). Germline CDR1 SGHRS, CDR2 YFSETQ. CDR3 length equals 14 residues. V lost 4 bases and J lost 2, with 13 bases in between. For the CDR3, the DNA is TGCGCCAGCAGCGAGACTAGTGGAGCCTACGAGCAGTACTTC. It yields the protein CASSETSGAYEQYF.

This clonotype was recorded at least ten times. The genes are TRBV12-3 or TRBV12-4 and TRBJ2-7; 10 nucleotides line up with TRBD1. Trimming at V came to 3 bases and at J to 5 bases, leaving 10 bases not matched to a gene. The CDR3 extends over 16 amino acids. The CDR3 is CASSFFSGQGVHEQYF. The CDR3, as DNA: TGTGCCAGCAGTTTCTTCTCTGGACAGGGGGTCCACGAGCAGTACTTC.

The chain joins TRBV6-1 to TRBJ2-1, with D perhaps matching TRBD2 (5 bases). The CDR3 spans 16 residues. CDR1 is MNHNS and CDR2 is SASEGT in the germline V gene. Trimming took off 3 bases at V and 3 bases at J, with 15 bases between the two ends. As DNA, the CDR3 is TGTGCCAGCAGTGATGTAACTAGTATGTTCTACAATGAGCAGTTCTTC. Translated: CASSDVTSMFYNEQFF.

This sequence joins TRBV7-9 and TRBJ2-5; the D is unclear. The CDR3 consists of 15 residues. The germline V gene encodes CDR1 SEHNR and CDR2 FQNEAQ (reference sequence). Trimming removed 5 bases at V and 2 bases at J, with 15 bases between. CDR3 region: CASSVTTETQETQYF. CDR3 DNA sequence: TGTGCCAGCAGCGTGACGACTGAGACGCAAGAGACCCAGTACTTC. Combining the CDR3 with reference TRBV7-9 and TRBJ2-5 gives the whole variable domain DTGVSQNPRHKITKRGQNVTFRCDPISEHNRLYWYRQTLGQGPEFLTYFQNEAQLEKSRLLSDRFSAERPKGSFSTLEIQRTEQGDSAMYLCASSVTTETQETQYFGPGTRLLVL.

This clonotype was observed a few times. V is TRBV2 and J is TRBJ2-4; D unresolved. Germline CDR1 reads SNHLY; CDR2 reads FYNNEI. The V end was cut by 8 bases, the J end by 1 base, with 12 bases between. This CDR3 region has 14 residues. CDR3 DNA: TGTGCCAGCCGCCCCTATGAGGCCAAAAACATTCAGTACTTC. This codes for CASRPYEAKNIQYF.

The chain carries TRBV4-2 and TRBJ2-7; the D gene could be TRBD1 or TRBD2 (5 bases each). Trimming cost V 0 bases and J 3 bases, with 21 bases left between them. The CDR3 length is 18 residues. Germline CDR1 reads LGHNA; CDR2 reads YNFKEQ. The chain's CDR3 is CASSQDPRGPGLGYEQYF. The CDR3 DNA reads as TGTGCCAGCAGCCAAGATCCGAGGGGCCCAGGTCTCGGCTACGAGCAGTACTTC.

V and J are TRBV29-1 and TRBJ2-3, with 11 bases that match TRBD2. Trimming removed 7 bases from V and 2 bases from J; junction bases left unmatched: 8. The CDR3 runs to 15 residues. CDR1 and CDR2 from the germline V gene are SQVTM and ANQGSEA. The CDR3 is CSADLAGGFTDTQYF. CDR3 bases: TGCAGCGCCGACCTAGCGGGGGGATTCACAGATACGCAGTATTTT.

The genes are TRBV27 and TRBJ2-1; 8 nucleotides match TRBD2. The CDR3 runs 17 residues. CDR1 MNHEY and CDR2 SMNVEV come from the germline V gene (reference sequence). V was clipped by 6 bases and J by 3 bases; unmatched bases: 13. This chain's CDR3 is CASSPPPGGVGYNEQFF. CDR3 in DNA: TGTGCCAGCAGCCCTCCCCCCGGGGGGGTAGGCTACAATGAGCAGTTCTTC.

V usage is TRBV18 and J usage is TRBJ1-5, with D possibly matching TRBD1 (5 bases). From germline, CDR1 is KGHSH and CDR2 LQKENI. V dropped 3 bases and J dropped 4 bases, with 13 bases sitting between them. This CDR3 contains 15 residues. For the CDR3, the DNA is TGTGCCAGCTCACCGGTACAGGCTGGTAATCAGCCCCAGCATTTT. Translation gives CASSPVQAGNQPQHF.

V and J are TRBV20-1 and TRBJ2-7; the match to TRBD1 covers 8 bases. Germline assignment: CDR1 DFQATT and CDR2 SNEGSKA (reference sequence). V dropped 6 bases and J dropped 3; count of bases not matched to a gene: 7. The CDR3 length is 13 residues. CDR3 DNA: TGCAGTGCACAGGACAGGGACCTCTACGAGCAGTACTTC. Protein sequence: CSAQDRDLYEQYF.

A few counts support this clonotype. The chain uses TRBV19 and TRBJ2-1, with D possibly TRBD2 on 5 matching bases. Trimming left V 1 base short and J 5 bases short, with 9 bases between. Germline lookup yields CDR1 LNHDA and CDR2 SQIVND (reference sequence). This CDR3 is built from 14 residues. The chain's CDR3 is CASSIGLANNEQFF. CDR3 DNA sequence: TGTGCCAGTAGTATAGGGCTAGCCAACAATGAGCAGTTCTTC.

The V and J genes are TRBV6-1 and TRBJ1-3; possibly TRBD1 for D (5 bases). Germline V gives CDR1 MNHNS, CDR2 SASEGT. CDR3 length equals 14 residues. Trimming stripped 8 bases from V and 0 bases from J, with 11 bases between. CDR3 DNA sequence: TGTGCCAGCTATGACAGTTACTCTGGAAACACCATATATTTT. Its translation: CASYDSYSGNTIYF.

This clonotype was counted a few times. The rearrangement uses TRBV5-1 and TRBJ2-1, with D unresolved. This CDR3 spans 13 amino acids. Germline CDR1 and CDR2: SGHRS and YFSETQ. The V end lost 0 bases, the J end lost 7 bases, and 8 bases lay between the germline ends. The CDR3 DNA reads as TGCGCCAGCAGCTTGGGCTTGCAGAATGAGCAGTTCTTC. Translated: CASSLGLQNEQFF.